This TCR beta chain was found in a study of cytomegalovirus exposure and HLA in healthy donors. About this clone: Its target is not known.

The CDR3 consists of 14 residues. V lost 4 bases, J lost 4 bases, and 15 bases lay in between. The V gene's germline CDR1 is SGHDT and CDR2 YYEEEE. The study's findings and limits: The study reported that TCR beta sequences accurately predicted HLA-A and HLA-B alleles in most subjects.

The PCR made use of 60 Vbeta and 13 Jbeta primers. Assay used: immunoSEQ multiplex PCR; TCRdb lists only in-frame clones, some missing. The sample carries about 120,000 clones, roughly 80% recorded once. This TCR derives from a middle-aged woman in good health and CMV-seropositive. Sequencing was carried out using PBMCs. The chain joins TRBV5-6 to TRBJ2-7; weak D call: TRBD2 (6 bases). Here the CDR3 reads CASSPGASVYEQYF. The CDR3, as DNA: TGTGCCAGCAGCCCCGGGGCTAGCGTATACGAGCAGTACTTC.